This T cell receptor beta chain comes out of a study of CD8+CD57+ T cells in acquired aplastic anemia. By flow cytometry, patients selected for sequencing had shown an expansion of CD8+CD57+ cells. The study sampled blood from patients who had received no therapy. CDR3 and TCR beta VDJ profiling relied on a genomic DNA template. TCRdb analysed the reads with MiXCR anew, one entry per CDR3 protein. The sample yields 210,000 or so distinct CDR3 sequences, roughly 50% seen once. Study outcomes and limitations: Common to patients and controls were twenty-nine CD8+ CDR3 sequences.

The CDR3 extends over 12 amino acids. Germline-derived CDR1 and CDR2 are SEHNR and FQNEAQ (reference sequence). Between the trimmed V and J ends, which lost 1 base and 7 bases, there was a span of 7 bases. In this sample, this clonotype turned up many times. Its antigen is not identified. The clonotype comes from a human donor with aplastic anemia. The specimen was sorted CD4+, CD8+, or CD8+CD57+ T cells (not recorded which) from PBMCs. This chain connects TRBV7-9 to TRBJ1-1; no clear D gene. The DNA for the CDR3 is TGTGCCAGCAGCTTAGAATGGGATGAAGCTTTCTTT. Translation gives CASSLEWDEAFF.